The present TCR beta chain was sequenced within a study of T-cell reconstitution after alpha-beta-depleted transplantation in children. This clonotype was picked up many times. The V gene's germline CDR1 is DFQATT and CDR2 SNEGSKA (reference sequence). V lost 4 bases, J lost 1 base, and 12 bases lay in between. The CDR3 runs to 14 residues. Unique molecular identifiers were used to barcode this TCRbeta library. TCRdb used MiXCR to reprocess the PCR reads, holding one entry per CDR3 protein. The repertoire includes around 680,000 distinct CDR3 sequences, about 15% of them detected once, and approximately 1% sits in the top ten.

The V gene is TRBV20-1, the J gene TRBJ2-3, with TRBD2 as a possible D gene (6 bases). This sample comprised PBMCs from the stem cell graft donor, obtained from the stem cell graft. The receptor comes from a human donor who donated a stem cell graft to a child with acute myeloid leukemia. The CDR3 nucleotides are TGCAGTGCTATATCTAGCGCGGGCACAGATACGCAGTATTTT. Translated: CSAISSAGTDTQYF.